Included here is one TCR beta chain sequence, with context. This sample was taken from a study of blood T cell repertoires in COVID-19. The data were produced by immunoSEQ multiplex PCR, yet TCRdb's version contains in-frame clones alone and is incomplete. The sample includes 150,000 or so clones, 83% of them seen just once. The Seattle patients joined while their infection was active and were tracked longitudinally afterward. Sequencing used peripheral blood. This TCR derives from a woman aged 55-69 years with COVID-19, enrolled during active disease.

CDR3 residues: CASSLTDFTNEKLFF. CDR3 nucleotide sequence: TGCGCCAGCAGCTTGACAGATTTCACTAATGAAAAACTGTTTTTT. The rearrangement joins TRBV5-1 to TRBJ1-4; D uncertain. The CDR3 runs to 15 residues. Germline V gene data show CDR1 as SGHRS and CDR2 as YFSETQ. The germline V and J ends were trimmed by 1 base and 2 bases, with 9 bases remaining between them.